This is a list of T cell receptor beta chains from one sample in a study of cytomegalovirus exposure and HLA in healthy donors. Data came from immunoSEQ multiplex PCR; TCRdb stores just in-frame clones and leaves some out. The profile shows some 100,000 clones, over 60% of them singletons. Sequenced sample: PBMCs. The receptors stem from a male donor in good health and CMV-seropositive. Both conserved end residues are part of each CDR3. The D gene is left open where the match is weak. Clone size is given for some rows only: seen once, a few or many times, or a class if the clone is expanded.

-,-,15,TRBJ1-3,TRBV30,TGTGCCTGGAGTCGGAAAGGGAGTTCTGGAAACACCATATATTTT,CAWSRKGSSGNTIYF
-,TRBD1,14,TRBJ2-5,TRBV5-1,TGCGCCAGCAGCTGGATACAGGGGGCTGAGACCCAGTACTTC,CASSWIQGAETQYF
-,TRBD1,15,TRBJ1-6,TRBV6-5,TGTGCCAGCAGTCCAGGGGGCTCCTATAATTCACCCCTCCACTTT,CASSPGGSYNSPLHF
once,TRBD1,15,TRBJ1-3,TRBV7-9,TGTGCCAGCAGCTTAGCCCGACAGGGGATGGACACCATATATTTT,CASSLARQGMDTIYF
-,TRBD1,15,TRBJ2-1,TRBV9,TGTGCCAGCAGCGCCCGGGACAGGGGAACGGGTGAGCAGTTCTTC,CASSARDRGTGEQFF
-,-,11,TRBJ2-7,TRBV11-2,TGTGCCAGCAGCTTAGAACGGGAGCAGTACTTC,CASSLEREQYF
-,-,12,TRBJ2-7,TRBV29-1,TGCAGCGCCCTCGGGGGCTCCTACGAGCAGTACTTC,CSALGGSYEQYF
-,-,14,TRBJ2-7,TRBV6-1,TGTGCCAGCAGTGAATGGGGGGACTCCTACGAGCAGTACTTC,CASSEWGDSYEQYF
-,-,13,TRBJ2-1,TRBV19,TGTGCCAGTAGTATAGACCGGGTTGATGAGCAGTTCTTC,CASSIDRVDEQFF
-,TRBD1,16,TRBJ1-1,TRBV13,TGTGCCAGCAGCTTTACCGGGACAGGGATGAACACTGAAGCTTTCTTT,CASSFTGTGMNTEAFF
-,TRBD1,15,TRBJ1-3,TRBV6-1,TGTGCCAGCAGTACGGACAGGGGATACGGAAACACCATATATTTT,CASSTDRGYGNTIYF
-,-,13,TRBJ1-1,TRBV6-4,TGTGCCAGCAGGCGGGACCAGACCTCGGAAGCTTTCTTT,CASRRDQTSEAFF
-,TRBD1,15,TRBJ2-7,TRBV7-8,TGTGCCAGCAGCCCTGGGACAGGGGGCCCCTACGAGCAGTACTTC,CASSPGTGGPYEQYF
once,TRBD1,14,TRBJ1-2,TRBV7-2,TGTGCCAGCAGCTTAGAGACAGGGAACTATGGCTACACCTTC,CASSLETGNYGYTF
few,-,15,TRBJ1-1,TRBV5-1,TGCGCCAGCAGCCCTGCGGGGCGTCAGAACACTGAAGCTTTCTTT,CASSPAGRQNTEAFF
-,TRBD1,15,TRBJ1-2,TRBV4-1,TGCGCCAGCAGCCATACCGGGACAGGGTATTATGGCTACACCTTC,CASSHTGTGYYGYTF
-,TRBD1,14,TRBJ2-7,TRBV10-3,TGTGCCATCAGGGCACAGACAGGGCTCTACGAGCAGTACTTC,CAIRAQTGLYEQYF
few,TRBD1,15,TRBJ2-7,TRBV9,TGTGCCAGCAGCGTTGGACAGGGCTCCTACTACGAGCAGTACTTC,CASSVGQGSYYEQYF
-,TRBD2,14,TRBJ2-7,TRBV29-1,TGCAGCGTTCGGCCAGGGAGGGATTCCTACGAGCAGTACTTC,CSVRPGRDSYEQYF
-,-,19,TRBJ1-6,TRBV30,TGTGCCTGGAGTGTACTTACCCACCAGACGGGAGAAGATAATTCACCCCTCCACTTT,CAWSVLTHQTGEDNSPLHF
-,-,15,TRBJ1-3,TRBV10-3,TGTGCCATCAGCTCACGGGAGGTCTCTGGAAACACCATATATTTT,CAISSREVSGNTIYF
-,TRBD2,16,TRBJ2-3,TRBV5-4,TGTGCCAGCAGCTTGCCTAGCGGGGGGAGCACAGATACGCAGTATTTT,CASSLPSGGSTDTQYF
-,TRBD1,16,TRBJ1-4,TRBV5-8,TGTGCCAGCTTGGTGACGGGAAGGACAGGGAAAGAAAAACTGTTTTTT,CASLVTGRTGKEKLFF
-,TRBD1,14,TRBJ1-2,TRBV5-1,TGCGCCAGCAGCTTGGTCGCAGGGGGCCAGGGCTACACCTTC,CASSLVAGGQGYTF
-,-,14,TRBJ1-1,TRBV7-8,TGTGCCAGCAGCTTAGAATTTGGGCAGGCTGAAGCTTTCTTT,CASSLEFGQAEAFF
-,-,14,TRBJ2-7,TRBV30,TGTGCCTGGAAGGGCGGGTTGAGCTCCTACGAGCAGTACTTC,CAWKGGLSSYEQYF
-,-,15,TRBJ1-3,TRBV2,TGTGCCAGCTCTCGTCAGGGTAGCTCTGGAAACACCATATATTTT,CASSRQGSSGNTIYF
-,TRBD2,16,TRBJ2-3,TRBV15,TGTGCCACCAGCAGAGATCCAGCGGGGGGATCAGATACGCAGTATTTT,CATSRDPAGGSDTQYF
-,-,11,TRBJ2-1,TRBV2,TGTGCCACCAGGGAGAACAATGAGCAGTTCTTC,CATRENNEQFF
-,-,15,TRBJ1-4,TRBV5-1,TGCGCCAGCAGCTTTGATTTCAGGGGCAGCGAAAAACTGTTTTTT,CASSFDFRGSEKLFF
-,-,12,TRBJ2-3,TRBV9,TGTGCCAGCAGCGCCTACACAGATACGCAGTATTTT,CASSAYTDTQYF
-,-,13,TRBJ1-5,TRBV7-9,TGTGCCAGCAGCAAGGAGGGCGGGAGGCCCCAGCATTTT,CASSKEGGRPQHF
-,-,15,TRBJ2-5,TRBV5-1,TGCGCCAGCAGCTTGACGGGACAAGGGCAAGAGACCCAGTACTTC,CASSLTGQGQETQYF
-,-,13,TRBJ2-3,TRBV5-8,TGTGCCAGCAGCTCGCGGGGAACAGATACGCAGTATTTT,CASSSRGTDTQYF
few,-,13,TRBJ2-7,TRBV6-1,TGTGCCAGTTCCTTAACTCTCCGCTACGAGCAGTACTTC,CASSLTLRYEQYF
-,-,14,TRBJ1-2,TRBV15,TGTGCCACCAGCAGAGAGGGGGGGGCCTATGGCTACACCTTC,CATSREGGAYGYTF
-,-,14,TRBJ2-3,TRBV5-1,TGCGCCAGCAGCTTGGGGGAGAGCACAGATACGCAGTATTTT,CASSLGESTDTQYF
-,-,16,TRBJ2-6,TRBV7-9,TGTGCCAGCAGCTTAGGACCAGGCTCTGGGGCCAACGTCCTGACTTTC,CASSLGPGSGANVLTF
-,-,13,TRBJ1-1,TRBV7-2,TGTGCCAGCAGCTTAGACAGAAACACTGAAGCTTTCTTT,CASSLDRNTEAFF
-,-,16,TRBJ2-6,TRBV7-9,TGTGCCAGCAGCCCCCCCGAGAACCCTGGGGCCAACGTCCTGACTTTC,CASSPPENPGANVLTF
-,TRBD2,14,TRBJ2-5,TRBV5-1,TGCGCCACCAGAAACGGCGGGAGGGACGAGACCCAGTACTTC,CATRNGGRDETQYF
-,TRBD2,14,TRBJ2-1,TRBV7-2,TGTGCCAGCAGCTCGGAGCGGGGGAGCAATGAGCAGTTCTTC,CASSSERGSNEQFF
-,TRBD2,15,TRBJ2-5,TRBV9,TGTGCCAGCAGCGATGAGGGAGGGAGCCAAGAGACCCAGTACTTC,CASSDEGGSQETQYF
-,-,12,TRBJ2-1,TRBV5-5,TGTGCCAGCGGGGCTGGGGACAATGAGCAGTTCTTC,CASGAGDNEQFF
once,TRBD1,13,TRBJ1-4,TRBV5-1,TGCGCCAGCAGCGAGGGACAGTATGAAAAACTGTTTTTT,CASSEGQYEKLFF
-,-,16,TRBJ1-1,TRBV11-2,TGTGCCAGCAGCTTTTCGGAGGGCAGCCCTAACACTGAAGCTTTCTTT,CASSFSEGSPNTEAFF
once,-,12,TRBJ1-5,TRBV6-5,TGTGCCAGCAGTTCAGGGGCTCAGCCCCAGCATTTT,CASSSGAQPQHF
few,TRBD1,14,TRBJ1-1,TRBV6-5,TGTGCCAGCAGTCGAGGGGACAGGAACACTGAAGCTTTCTTT,CASSRGDRNTEAFF
-,-,15,TRBJ2-3,TRBV6-1,TGTGCCAGCAGCCCAGGGCGTTTCGGCACAGATACGCAGTATTTT,CASSPGRFGTDTQYF
-,TRBD2,16,TRBJ2-1,TRBV5-1,TGCGCCAGCAGCTTGGTGGCGGGGGGGCCTATGAATGAGCAGTTCTTC,CASSLVAGGPMNEQFF
few,TRBD1,13,TRBJ1-2,TRBV5-4,TGTGCCAGCAGCTTAGGACAGGGGACTGGCTACACCTTC,CASSLGQGTGYTF
-,TRBD1,17,TRBJ1-5,TRBV19,TGTGCCAGTAGTCCAATAAACAGGGGGTATAGCAATCAGCCCCAGCATTTT,CASSPINRGYSNQPQHF
once,-,15,TRBJ1-5,TRBV5-8,TGTGCCAGCAGCTTTAGCCTCAGGGGTCATCAGCCCCAGCATTTT,CASSFSLRGHQPQHF